This T cell receptor (beta chain) was recorded in a study of cytomegalovirus exposure and HLA in healthy donors. About the research overall: Approximately 180 million T cells yielded 117 million unique TCR beta sequences, as an earlier analysis found. Study-wide points: The authors later found HLA-associated TCR beta chains more clonally expanded than equally common others. TCR sequences were mostly rare, though some public TCRs occurred in many donors.

The germline CDR1 and CDR2 sequences are MNHEY and SMNVEV (reference sequence). The CDR3 sequence is 15 residues long. The junction had 7 bases not matched to a gene; V was cut back by 5 bases and J by 4 bases. Use of 60 Vbeta and 13 Jbeta primers characterized the PCR. Sequenced by immunoSEQ multiplex PCR; TCRdb stores in-frame clones only, minus some. In all, the sample yields about 200,000 clones. In regard to this clone: Antigen unknown.

Specimen: PBMCs. The receptor was derived from a woman in her twenties or thirties in good health and CMV-seropositive. This chain joins TRBV27 and TRBJ1-4, with 7 bases aligning to TRBD1. In nucleotides, the CDR3 is TGTGCCAGCAGTCGGACAGGTTCCCTTAATGAAAAACTGTTTTTT. It translates to CASSRTGSLNEKLFF.